Listed below are T cell receptor beta chains from one sample, sequenced in a study of cytomegalovirus exposure and HLA in healthy donors. The assay was immunoSEQ multiplex PCR, and TCRdb's table has in-frame clones only and misses some. Of some 120,000 clones listed, around 83% are singletons. Sequencing used PBMCs. The source of these receptors is a woman younger than 45 in good health and CMV-seropositive. The CDR3 runs from the conserved cysteine through the conserved F or W. A D gene is named only where the DNA matches it firmly. Clone size is shown for a subset of rows, as once, few, many or a class of expanded clone.

D | J | length | V | size | DNA | CDR3
TRBD1 | TRBJ2-2 | 16 | TRBV5-1 | - | TGCGCCAGCAGCTTGTTAGGACAGGGGAACACCGGGGAGCTGTTTTTT | CASSLLGQGNTGELFF
TRBD1 | TRBJ1-1 | 13 | TRBV5-1 | - | TGCGCCAGCCGGGGACAGCCGAACACTGAAGCTTTCTTT | CASRGQPNTEAFF
TRBD1 | TRBJ2-4 | 16 | TRBV5-6 | - | TGTGCCAGCAGCTTGGAGGGGCAGGGGGACGGAAACATTCAGTACTTC | CASSLEGQGDGNIQYF
TRBD1 | TRBJ1-1 | 14 | TRBV5-1 | - | TGCGCCAGCAGCTTGGACAGGGGAGTAACTGAAGCTTTCTTT | CASSLDRGVTEAFF
TRBD1 | TRBJ1-6 | 15 | TRBV25-1 | - | TGTGCCAGCAGTCCCCCTACAGGGGTGGATTCACCCCTCCACTTT | CASSPPTGVDSPLHF
- | TRBJ2-3 | 15 | TRBV6-5 | once | TGTGCCAGCAGTCCATCCGACAGGACCACAGATACGCAGTATTTT | CASSPSDRTTDTQYF
- | TRBJ2-7 | 13 | TRBV6-5 | - | TGTGCCAGCAGTTACGCTAGGGGTTACGAGCAGTACTTC | CASSYARGYEQYF
TRBD1 | TRBJ1-2 | 13 | TRBV9 | - | TGTGCCAGCAGCGACAGGGGAGAGAGGGGCTACACCTTC | CASSDRGERGYTF
TRBD1 | TRBJ1-1 | 13 | TRBV6-6 | - | TGTGCCGCCGCGACAGGGGTTAACACTGAAGCTTTCTTT | CAAATGVNTEAFF
- | TRBJ2-1 | 12 | TRBV21-1 | - | TGTGCCAGCAGCTCAAGAGGGCATGAGCAGTTCTTC | CASSSRGHEQFF
- | TRBJ1-1 | 12 | TRBV28 | - | TGTGCCAGCAGCCCTGAGAGGACTGAAGCTTTCTTT | CASSPERTEAFF
- | TRBJ2-7 | 13 | TRBV5-1 | - | TGCGCCAGCAGTGACGGGGGGCCGGACGAGCAGTACTTC | CASSDGGPDEQYF
- | TRBJ2-7 | 15 | TRBV5-1 | - | TGCGCCAGCAGCGGGGGCGGCAGTCTCTCCTACGAGCAGTACTTC | CASSGGGSLSYEQYF
TRBD1 | TRBJ1-1 | 14 | TRBV5-1 | once | TGCGCCAGCAGCTTACAGGGGGCGAACACTGAAGCTTTCTTT | CASSLQGANTEAFF
- | TRBJ2-5 | 15 | TRBV12-2 | - | TGTGCAAGTCGCTTGGGGCGGGGCACACAAGAGACCCAGTACTTC | CASRLGRGTQETQYF
TRBD2 | TRBJ2-7 | 13 | TRBV30 | - | TGTGCCTGGAGTTTCGGACTAGTAACCGAGCAGTACTTC | CAWSFGLVTEQYF
TRBD1 | TRBJ1-1 | 17 | TRBV15 | - | TGTGCCACCAGCAGAGGACGACCGGGACAGCACAACACTGAAGCTTTCTTT | CATSRGRPGQHNTEAFF
TRBD1 | TRBJ2-5 | 14 | TRBV9 | - | TGTGCCAGCAGCCCGGGACAGTCCCAAGAGACCCAGTACTTC | CASSPGQSQETQYF
- | TRBJ1-5 | 11 | TRBV27 | - | TGTGCCAGCAGTTTAACTTTGTCCCAGCATTTT | CASSLTLSQHF
TRBD2 | TRBJ2-3 | 16 | TRBV7-9 | - | TGTGCCAGCAGCTCGGGGACTAGCGGGGCATGGGATACGCAGTATTTT | CASSSGTSGAWDTQYF
- | TRBJ2-3 | 14 | TRBV9 | - | TGTGCCAGCAGCGCTTGGGACTTCACAGATACGCAGTATTTT | CASSAWDFTDTQYF
TRBD1 | TRBJ1-1 | 16 | TRBV28 | - | TGTGCCAGCAGTTGGACTACTAGGGACAGGAACACTGAAGCTTTCTTT | CASSWTTRDRNTEAFF
- | TRBJ2-1 | 16 | TRBV5-1 | - | TGCGCCAGCAGCTGGGAGGACCGCACCGGTGGTCGTGAGCAGTTCTTC | CASSWEDRTGGREQFF
TRBD1 | TRBJ1-1 | 15 | TRBV19 | - | TGTGCCAGTAGTTCAGGGGGCTATATAGACACTGAAGCTTTCTTT | CASSSGGYIDTEAFF
TRBD2 | TRBJ2-1 | 14 | TRBV7-9 | few | TGTGCCAGCAGCTCCCGGACTAGCTCTATTGAGCAGTTCTTC | CASSSRTSSIEQFF